The source of this TCR beta chain is a study of metastatic and nonmetastatic thyroid tumors (TCRdb year 2020). For the study in its entirety: Repertoires from peripheral blood and from tumor or nodule tissue samples of malignant and benign thyroid patients were compared.

Overall results and qualifications from the work: In both blood and tumor samples, TCR beta diversity was reported to be significantly higher in malignant tumors than in benign nodules.

With regard to this clone: The clone's antigen remains unknown. Nothing much larger sits one base from this clone, and base qualities are not available.

No patient had received any treatment before thyroid surgery. The study retrospectively analysed patient clinical samples collected from the early 2010s to the late 2010s using T-cell receptor beta sequencing. CDR1 MNHEY and CDR2 SMNVEV are derived from the germline V gene (reference sequence). The CDR3 spans 15 residues, from the cysteine through the phenylalanine. Kept here is only the CDR3 DNA, which spans 45 bases and is read in frame from base 1. V is pared back by 3 bases and J by 5 bases, with 13 bases lying between the germline termini. To prepare the library, PCR was applied. Sequenced on an Illumina HiSeq 4000. The TCR beta-chain CDR3 region of each patient was profiled by high-throughput sequencing. The original methods were these. A classifier to discriminate distant-metastatic papillary thyroid cancer patients was built from CDR3 differences across clinicopathological groups. To measure repertoire diversity the researchers used the Shannon index, while the Morisita-Horn index served to gauge how similar the tumor and blood repertoires were. TCRdb reprocessing: public reads trimmed at Q25 with fastp, clones called with MiXCR, in-frame beta chains kept. The V and J calls come from TCRdb's annotation, not from the publication. This sample lists about 15,000 clones; about a quarter were detected once. The ten most abundant clones make up 15% of the sample.

The material sequenced was adjacent normal tissue. This receptor was identified in a female donor with papillary thyroid cancer or a benign thyroid nodule (not recorded which). Some clones in this sample may be carry-over from other donors' samples. The chain is assembled from TRBV27 and TRBJ2-2, with the D segment identity uncertain. The CDR3 loop reads CASSLGSLGTGELFF. The DNA sequence is as follows: TGTGCCAGCAGTTTGGGCAGCTTAGGGACCGGGGAGCTGTTTTTT.